This T cell receptor beta chain was recovered during a study of spatial heterogeneity in lung cancer. Study-level findings and limits: Ubiquitous expanded tumor TCRs surfaced in blood more at resection than they did at follow-up.

The CDR3 runs 15 residues. Germline V gene lookup returns CDR1 ENHRY and CDR2 SYGVKD. After removal of 3 bases from V and 7 bases from J, the junction contained 7 bases not matched to a gene. In the library, each TCR cDNA molecule bore its own unique molecular identifier. A single record per CDR3 protein comes from TCRdb applying MiXCR to the 5' RACE reads. The sample lists 35,000 to 55,000 distinct CDR3 sequences, roughly 13% occurring once. Time point here: sample taken at primary tumor resection. As regards this clonotype: Its antigen is undetermined.

The specimen was PBMCs, collected at surgery. The source of this sequence is a male donor with early-stage non-small cell lung cancer. V usage is TRBV10-3 and J usage is TRBJ2-1; 9 bases match TRBD1. The CDR3 spells CAISDTGTGSNEQFF. The CDR3 bases are TGTGCCATCAGTGATACCGGGACAGGGAGTAATGAGCAGTTCTTC.